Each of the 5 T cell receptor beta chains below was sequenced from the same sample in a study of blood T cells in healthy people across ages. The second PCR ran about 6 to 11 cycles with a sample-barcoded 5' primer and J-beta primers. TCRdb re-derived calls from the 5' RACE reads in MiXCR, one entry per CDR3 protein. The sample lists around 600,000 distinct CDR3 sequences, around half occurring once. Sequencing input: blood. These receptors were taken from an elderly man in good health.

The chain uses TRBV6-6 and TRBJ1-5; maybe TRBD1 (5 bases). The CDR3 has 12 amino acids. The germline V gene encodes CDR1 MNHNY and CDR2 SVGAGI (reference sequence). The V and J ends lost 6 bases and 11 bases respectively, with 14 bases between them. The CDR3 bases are TGTGCCAGCAGCGGGGCGGGACGAGCCCAGCATTTT. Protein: CASSGAGRAQHF.

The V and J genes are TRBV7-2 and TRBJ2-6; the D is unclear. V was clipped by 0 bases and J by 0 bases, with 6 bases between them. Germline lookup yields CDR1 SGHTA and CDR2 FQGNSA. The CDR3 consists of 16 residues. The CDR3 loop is CASSLAWASGANVLTF. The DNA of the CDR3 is TGTGCCAGCAGCTTAGCATGGGCCTCTGGGGCCAACGTCCTGACTTTC.

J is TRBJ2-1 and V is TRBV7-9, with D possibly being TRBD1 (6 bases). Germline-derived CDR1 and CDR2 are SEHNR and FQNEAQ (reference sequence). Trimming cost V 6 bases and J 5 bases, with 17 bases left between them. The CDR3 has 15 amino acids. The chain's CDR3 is CASRSRQVFDNEQFF. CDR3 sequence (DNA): TGTGCCAGCAGATCGAGACAGGTCTTCGACAATGAGCAGTTCTTC.

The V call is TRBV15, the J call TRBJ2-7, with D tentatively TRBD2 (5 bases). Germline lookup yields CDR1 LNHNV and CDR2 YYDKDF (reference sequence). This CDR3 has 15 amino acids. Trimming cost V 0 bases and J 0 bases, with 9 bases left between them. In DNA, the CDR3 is TGTGCCACCAGCAGAGATGTGGGGAGCTCCTACGAGCAGTACTTC. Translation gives CATSRDVGSSYEQYF.

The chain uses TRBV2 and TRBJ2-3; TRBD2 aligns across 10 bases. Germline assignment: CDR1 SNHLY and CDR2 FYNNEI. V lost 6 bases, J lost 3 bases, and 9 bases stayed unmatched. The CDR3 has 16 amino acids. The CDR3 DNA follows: TGTGCCAGCAGCAAATACACTAGCGGGAATACAGATACGCAGTATTTT. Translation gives CASSKYTSGNTDTQYF.